This TCR beta chain was recovered during a study of technical replicates of blood from several donors. The repertoire was sequenced with immunoSEQ multiplex PCR; TCRdb's copy has only in-frame clones and lacks some. Found here are under 100,000 clones, 85% to 95% of them singletons; the top ten hold around 0.35%. Germline V lookup: CDR1 MNHNS, CDR2 SASEGT. With V trimmed by 3 bases and J by 8 bases, 9 bases remained unmatched. This CDR3 comprises 15 residues. V gene TRBV6-1 combines with J gene TRBJ1-4; 7 bases fit TRBD1. This clonotype was sampled from a human donor in good health. Material: T cells isolated from PBMCs. The CDR3 loop reads CASSDIRDRGEKLFF. The CDR3 DNA reads TGTGCCAGCAGTGATATAAGGGACAGAGGAGAAAAACTGTTTTTT.